This entry features one T cell receptor (beta chain) sequence. It was with unique molecular identifiers that the TCRbeta library was prepared. TCRdb used MiXCR to reprocess the PCR reads, holding one entry per CDR3 protein. Among approximately 270,000 distinct CDR3 sequences listed, about a tenth were seen once. This sample stems from a study of T-cell reconstitution after alpha-beta-depleted transplantation in children. Sequences were derived from PBMCs from the stem cell graft donor, sampled from the stem cell graft. The clonotype was recovered from a human donor who donated a stem cell graft to a child with SCID.

Written as DNA, the CDR3 is TGTGCCAGCAGTGAATTCCATCTTCAGGGGTACGAGCAGTACTTC. Encoded protein: CASSEFHLQGYEQYF. This chain uses TRBV2 with TRBJ2-7, with D tentatively TRBD1 (6 bases). The germline gives CDR1 SNHLY, CDR2 FYNNEI. Trimming left V 2 bases short and J 4 bases short, with 15 bases between. This CDR3 comprises 15 residues.